The sequence of this T cell receptor (beta chain) was determined in a study of blood T cells in healthy people across ages. Study-wide findings and caveats: PBMCs were not sorted, which prevented a conclusive comparison of naive versus antigen-experienced cells. Diversity of TCR beta per million T cells declined in a roughly linear way with age.

In its sample, this clonotype was seen a few times. What it binds is not known. Using a J-beta primer mix together with a sample-barcoded 5' primer, a second PCR was run for about 7 to 12 cycles. TCRdb called the 5' RACE reads again in MiXCR, with one record for every CDR3 protein. Of approximately 1.5 million distinct CDR3 sequences in the sample, approximately 43% are singletons; the top ten hold approximately 4%. Trimming at V came to 0 bases and at J to 0 bases, leaving 6 bases not matched to a gene. The CDR3 has 18 amino acids. CDR1 ENHRY and CDR2 SYGVKD come from the germline V gene. This receptor was identified in a woman younger than 35 in good health. This rearrangement joins TRBV10-3 to TRBJ2-7; 12 bases fit TRBD2. The source material was blood. In nucleotides, the CDR3 is TGTGCCATCAGTGAGTCGCGACTAGCGGGAGAGGGCTCCTACGAGCAGTACTTC. It yields the protein CAISESRLAGEGSYEQYF.